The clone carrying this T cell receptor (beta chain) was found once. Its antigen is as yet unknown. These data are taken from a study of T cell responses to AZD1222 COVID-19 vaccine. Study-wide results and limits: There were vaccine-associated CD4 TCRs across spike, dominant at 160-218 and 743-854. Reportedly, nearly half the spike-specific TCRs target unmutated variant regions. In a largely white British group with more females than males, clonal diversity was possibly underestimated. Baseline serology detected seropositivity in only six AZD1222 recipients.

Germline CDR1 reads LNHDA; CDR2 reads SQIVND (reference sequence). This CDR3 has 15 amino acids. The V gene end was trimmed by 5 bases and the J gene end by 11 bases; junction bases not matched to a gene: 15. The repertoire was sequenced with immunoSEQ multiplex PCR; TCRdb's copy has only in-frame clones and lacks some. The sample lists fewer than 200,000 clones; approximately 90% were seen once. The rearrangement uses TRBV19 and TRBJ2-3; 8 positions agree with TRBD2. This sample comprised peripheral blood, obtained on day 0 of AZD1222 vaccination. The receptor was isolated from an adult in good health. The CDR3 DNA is TGTGCCAGTAGTCCCAAGCGGGGGAGCCTCAAGGGGCAGTATTTT. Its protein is CASSPKRGSLKGQYF. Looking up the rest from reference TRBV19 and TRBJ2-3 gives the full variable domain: DGGITQSPKYLFRKEGQNVTLSCEQNLNHDAMYWYRQDPGQGLRLIYYSQIVNDFQKGDIAEGYSVSREKKESFPLTVTSAQKNPTAFYLCASSPKRGSLKGQYFGPGTRLTVL.